The clone carrying this TCR beta chain was found once. Its antigen is unidentified. This sample is part of a study of PD-1 blockade in classical Hodgkin lymphoma. Repertoires were generated with immunoSEQ multiplex PCR, while TCRdb's copy carries only in-frame clones and drops some. This sample has roughly 11,000 clones, with around 74% found just once. Time point specified: cycle 4 day 1 (C4D1), after about 6 weeks of nivolumab. Patients all relapsed after autologous stem cell transplantation, and there was variation in brentuximab vedotin exposure. Negative selection with magnetic separation was used to purify CD4+ T cells from thawed PBMCs. Study outcomes and limitations: Patients with a complete response exhibited baseline diversity comparable to newly diagnosed patients. Nothing has yet pinned down what causes the repertoire differences, possibly disease activity or prior therapy.

The sequence was obtained from a human donor with classical Hodgkin lymphoma. Sequencing was performed on CD4+ T cells from blood, taken before the fourth cycle of nivolumab.

The DNA of the CDR3 is TGTGCCAGCAGAAACAGGGATGGGGCCAACGTCCTGACTTTC. Translating gives CASRNRDGANVLTF. The chain combines TRBV27 with TRBJ2-6; weak D call: TRBD1 (6 bases). Germline values: CDR1 MNHEY, CDR2 SMNVEV (reference sequence). The length of the CDR3 is 14 residues. Trimming took off 6 bases at V and 3 bases at J, with 9 bases between the two ends.